Below are 27 T cell receptor beta chains sequenced from a single sample in a study of T cell responses to AZD1222 COVID-19 vaccine. Data came from immunoSEQ multiplex PCR; TCRdb stores just in-frame clones and leaves some out. Of about 120,000 clones in the sample, roughly 88% were seen once. The source was peripheral blood, collected on day 0 of AZD1222 vaccination. The receptors were sampled from an adult in good health.

This clone has a handful of counts. This chain's CDR3 is CASSLARTDNEQFF. DNA of the CDR3: TGTGCCAGCAGCTTAGCGCGGACAGACAATGAGCAGTTCTTC. The V gene is TRBV7-2, the J gene TRBJ2-1, with TRBD1 as a possible D gene (6 bases). The length of the CDR3 is 14 residues. V gave up 0 bases and J gave up 5 bases, with 8 bases separating them. Germline V gives CDR1 SGHTA, CDR2 FQGNSA.

The chain couples TRBV6-6 to TRBJ2-1, with 8 bases that match TRBD2. Trimming at V came to 5 bases and at J to 6 bases, leaving 15 bases not matched to a gene. CDR3 length equals 17 residues. In germline, CDR1 is MNHNY, CDR2 SVGAGI (reference sequence). CDR3: CASSPGGGAAHGNEQFF. In DNA, the CDR3 is TGTGCCAGCAGTCCGGGGGGGGGAGCCGCCCACGGCAATGAGCAGTTCTTC.

The chain uses TRBV11-3 and TRBJ2-7; 7 bases fit TRBD2. Trimming cost V 5 bases and J 0 bases; bases outside gene matches: 7. Germline CDR1 reads SGHNT; CDR2 reads YENEEA. There are 15 residues in the CDR3. The CDR3 reads CASSPKAGPSYEQYF. CDR3 nucleotide sequence: TGTGCCAGCAGCCCAAAAGCGGGACCCTCCTACGAGCAGTACTTC.

This chain uses TRBV10-3 with TRBJ1-6, with TRBD1 matching 7 bases. The V gene's germline CDR1 is ENHRY and CDR2 SYGVKD. V lost 6 bases, J lost 7 bases, and 3 bases stayed unmatched. The CDR3 length is 13 residues. The CDR3 reads CAISRDSNSPLHF. In nucleotides, the CDR3 is TGTGCCATCAGCCGGGACAGCAATTCACCCCTCCACTTT.

This clone was detected only once. The chain carries TRBV7-6 and TRBJ2-3; 12 nucleotides agree with TRBD2. Germline values: CDR1 SGHVS, CDR2 FNYEAQ. This CDR3 is built from 17 residues. Unmatched junction bases numbered 11, after V lost 6 bases and J lost 4 bases. Here the CDR3 DNA reads TGTGCCAGCAGTTCCGCTCCTAGCGGGGGGGCAGCAGATACGCAGTATTTT. Translation gives CASSSAPSGGAADTQYF.

The chain couples TRBV7-2 to TRBJ2-7; D is perhaps TRBD1 (5 bases). The germline V and J ends were trimmed by 8 bases and 2 bases, with 16 bases remaining between them. CDR3 size: 14 residues. Germline CDR1 is SGHTA and CDR2 is FQGNSA. The CDR3 is CASQDSYSPYEQYF. CDR3 DNA sequence: TGTGCCAGCCAAGACAGCTATTCGCCCTACGAGCAGTACTTC.

This chain joins TRBV24-1 and TRBJ1-2; D is perhaps TRBD1 (6 bases). From germline, CDR1 is KGHDR and CDR2 SFDVKD. Trimming cost V 6 bases and J 3 bases, with 16 bases left between them. The CDR3 sequence is 15 residues long. The CDR3, as DNA: TGTGCCACCAGTATGGCCGAGGGGGGTCACTATGGCTACACCTTC. Its protein is CATSMAEGGHYGYTF.

This rearrangement joins TRBV28 to TRBJ1-1; D is possibly TRBD1 (5 bases). Looked up from germline, CDR1 is MDHEN and CDR2 is SYDVKM. Trimming removed 7 bases from V and 7 bases from J, with 13 bases in between. CDR3 size: 12 residues. The CDR3: CASNSRDLEAFF. CDR3 bases: TGTGCCAGCAACAGCAGGGACCTTGAAGCTTTCTTT.

About this clone itself: Other nucleotide sequences from this sample produce the same CDR3. The chain uses TRBV30 and TRBJ1-3; no firm D call. The CDR3 covers 10 residues. V gave up 2 bases and J gave up 5 bases, with 1 base separating them. Germline V gene lookup returns CDR1 GTSNPN and CDR2 SVGIG (reference sequence). The DNA for the CDR3 is TGTGCCTGGAGTCGAAACACCATATATTTT. Its protein is CAWSRNTIYF.

This clone was picked up one time. The gene calls are TRBV6-5 and TRBJ1-6; a possible D gene is TRBD1 (5 bases). Germline V gene data show CDR1 as MNHEY and CDR2 as SVGAGI. There are 13 residues in the CDR3. V gave up 5 bases and J gave up 10 bases, with 12 bases separating them. In DNA form, the CDR3 reads TGTGCCAGCAGTACCCCGGGGCGGTCACCCCTCCACTTT. It codes for CASSTPGRSPLHF.

The chain joins TRBV10-3 to TRBJ2-1; the match to TRBD2 covers 8 bases. CDR1 is ENHRY and CDR2 is SYGVKD in the germline V gene. CDR3 length equals 16 residues. V trimming: 5 bases; J trimming: 4 bases; junction bases outside the gene matches: 10. For the CDR3, the DNA is TGTGCCATCAGTTCTAGTAGCGGGACCTATTACAATGAGCAGTTCTTC. Translating gives CAISSSSGTYYNEQFF.

V gene TRBV11-1 combines with J gene TRBJ2-3; tentative D call: TRBD2 (6 bases). Germline values: CDR1 SGHAT, CDR2 FQDESV (reference sequence). V was trimmed by 3 bases and J by 3 bases, leaving 13 bases between them. The CDR3 sequence is 15 residues long. CDR3 protein: CASSLGGGETDTQYF. The CDR3 DNA reads TGTGCCAGCAGCTTGGGAGGTGGGGAAACAGATACGCAGTATTTT.

The chain carries TRBV28 and TRBJ1-6; tentative D call: TRBD1 (5 bases). Trimming shortened V by 8 bases and J by 19 bases, and 24 bases separated the two germline ends. The CDR3 sequence is 13 residues long. Germline CDR1 reads MDHEN; CDR2 reads SYDVKM. CDR3 DNA sequence: TGTGCCAGCGTGGGTTCCGATCGGGGGGGATGGCACTTT. Translating gives CASVGSDRGGWHF. The full variable domain, with the rest looked up from reference TRBV28 and TRBJ1-6, is DVKVTQSSRYLVKRTGEKVFLECVQDMDHENMFWYRQDPGLGLRLIYFSYDVKMKEKGDIPEGYSVSREKKERFSLILESASTNQTSMYLCASVGSDRGGWHFGNGTRLTVT.

The V call is TRBV5-4, the J call TRBJ2-1; 9 positions match TRBD2. With 4 bases clipped from V and 1 base from J, the junction kept 9 bases outside the gene matches. Per germline, CDR1 SGHNT and CDR2 YYREEE (reference sequence). There are 17 residues in the CDR3. The CDR3 DNA follows: TGTGCCAGCAGCCCGAATTTAGCGGGAGTATCCTACAATGAGCAGTTCTTC. This encodes CASSPNLAGVSYNEQFF.

The J gene is TRBJ1-6, the V gene TRBV5-5, with D possibly being TRBD1 (6 bases). This CDR3 is built from 15 residues. The germline V gene encodes CDR1 SGHKS and CDR2 YYEKEE (reference sequence). V was shortened by 0 bases and J by 9 bases, with 13 bases between the two germline ends. The chain's CDR3 is CASSLVLRGGSPLHF. The CDR3 DNA follows: TGTGCCAGCAGCTTGGTTCTCAGGGGAGGTTCACCCCTCCACTTT.

J is TRBJ1-5 and V is TRBV28; a weak D match, TRBD1 (6 bases). Germline V gene lookup returns CDR1 MDHEN and CDR2 SYDVKM. The V and J ends lost 8 bases and 0 bases respectively, with 17 bases between them. This CDR3 comprises 16 residues. The CDR3 bases are TGTGCCAGCGTACCCTATGGACAGTATAGCAATCAGCCCCAGCATTTT. The encoded protein is CASVPYGQYSNQPQHF. The complete variable domain, with remaining parts taken from reference TRBV28 and TRBJ1-5, reads DVKVTQSSRYLVKRTGEKVFLECVQDMDHENMFWYRQDPGLGLRLIYFSYDVKMKEKGDIPEGYSVSREKKERFSLILESASTNQTSMYLCASVPYGQYSNQPQHFGDGTRLSIL.

The chain joins TRBV6-5 to TRBJ1-2, with 9 bases that match TRBD1. Germline values: CDR1 MNHEY, CDR2 SVGAGI. The CDR3 runs to 13 residues. With 6 bases clipped from V and 8 bases from J, the junction kept 7 bases outside the gene matches. This chain's CDR3 is CASRQTGGRGYTF. The CDR3 nucleotides are TGTGCCAGCAGACAAACAGGGGGCCGGGGCTACACCTTC.

The chain employs TRBV2 and TRBJ2-5; D might be TRBD1 (5 bases). V was pared by 0 bases and J by 6 bases, with 8 bases between. This CDR3 is 13 amino acids long. Looked up from germline, CDR1 is SNHLY and CDR2 is FYNNEI. DNA for the CDR3: TGTGCCAGCAGTGAAGCCAGGGATAAGACCCAGTACTTC. Amino acid sequence: CASSEARDKTQYF.

This chain joins TRBV7-2 and TRBJ2-3; 13 bases match TRBD2. J was trimmed by 4 bases and V by 7 bases; bases with no gene match: 2. Germline values: CDR1 SGHTA, CDR2 FQGNSA. The CDR3 extends over 14 amino acids. The CDR3 sequence is CASTGLAGADTQYF. CDR3 bases: TGTGCCAGCACCGGACTAGCGGGAGCAGATACGCAGTATTTT.

The CDR3 here is CASSIGRDTYEQYF. CDR3 DNA: TGTGCCAGCAGCATAGGGCGGGACACCTACGAGCAGTACTTC. The chain combines TRBV5-4 with TRBJ2-7; either TRBD1 or TRBD2 may supply D (6 bases each). Germline lookup yields CDR1 SGHNT and CDR2 YYREEE (reference sequence). CDR3 size: 14 residues. Deletions cut 4 bases from V and 2 bases from J, with 13 bases between. Full variable domain (rest looked up from reference TRBV5-4 and TRBJ2-7): ETGVTQSPTHLIKTRGQQVTLRCSSQSGHNTVSWYQQALGQGPQFIFQYYREEENGRGNFPPRFSGLQFPNYSSELNVNALELDDSALYLCASSIGRDTYEQYFGPGTRLTVT.

This chain links TRBV30 with TRBJ2-7; D possibly matches TRBD1 or TRBD2 (6 bases each). Germline CDR1 reads GTSNPN; CDR2 reads SVGIG (reference sequence). The CDR3 runs 15 residues. The V and J ends lost 4 bases and 5 bases respectively, with 21 bases between them. CDR3 in amino acids: CAWTLGGGGLDEQYF. Here the CDR3 DNA reads TGTGCCTGGACCCTAGGGGGAGGTGGGTTGGACGAGCAGTACTTC.

Remarks on this clone: The sample holds other DNA sequences that translate to the same CDR3. The chain uses TRBV2 and TRBJ2-1; D is unclear. Trimming took 4 bases from V and 4 from J, leaving 2 bases between them. CDR1 is SNHLY, CDR2 FYNNEI, per germline. This CDR3 has 11 amino acids. In DNA, the CDR3 is TGTGCCAGCAGTGGTTACAATGAGCAGTTCTTC. It translates to CASSGYNEQFF.

The CDR3 sequence: CASSRLAGGPYEQYF. The CDR3 DNA is TGTGCCAGCAGCCGATTAGCGGGAGGCCCCTACGAGCAGTACTTC. This sequence joins TRBV6-2 or TRBV6-3 and TRBJ2-7; TRBD2 matches at 10 bases. The length of the CDR3 is 15 residues. J lost 2 bases, V lost 6 bases, and 7 bases had no gene match. The germline CDR1 and CDR2 sequences are MNHEY and SVGEGT.

The rearrangement links TRBV5-4 to TRBJ1-5; the match to TRBD1 covers 7 bases. With V trimmed by 3 bases and J by 7 bases, 1 base remained unmatched. CDR1 is SGHNT, CDR2 YYREEE, per germline (reference sequence). This CDR3 has 12 amino acids. CDR3: CASSSRGQPQHF. CDR3 nucleotide sequence: TGTGCCAGCAGCTCCAGGGGGCAGCCCCAGCATTTT.

The genes are TRBV27 and TRBJ1-4; D unresolved. The CDR3 extends over 17 amino acids. Germline assignment: CDR1 MNHEY and CDR2 SMNVEV (reference sequence). Trimming stripped 5 bases from V and 4 bases from J, with 20 bases between. CDR3 coding DNA: TGTGCCAGCAGTCCCGCCTACAGCCTGTACCTTAATGAAAAACTGTTTTTT. It codes for CASSPAYSLYLNEKLFF.

This clone was detected only once. The chain couples TRBV11-2 to TRBJ1-1; weak D call: TRBD1 (6 bases). Germline V lookup: CDR1 SGHAT, CDR2 FQNNGV. The V end lost 4 bases, the J end lost 10 bases, and 19 bases lay between the germline ends. The length of the CDR3 is 14 residues. The chain's CDR3 is CASSSTGGGRGAFF. CDR3 sequence (DNA): TGTGCCAGCAGCTCGACCGGAGGAGGCAGGGGAGCTTTCTTT.

The count of this clone is one. The genes are TRBV29-1 and TRBJ2-2; 7 positions match TRBD1. CDR3 length equals 15 residues. V shed 7 bases and J 4 bases; nucleotides not matched to a gene: 12. CDR1 is SQVTM and CDR2 is ANQGSEA in the germline V gene. CDR3 region: CSAKGASRSTGELFF. CDR3 nucleotides: TGCAGCGCAAAGGGGGCCTCGCGTAGCACCGGGGAGCTGTTTTTT.